These 11 T cell receptor beta chains were all obtained from the same sample, sequenced in a study of vaccination and CD4 T cells after COVID-19. As for treatment: roughly ten-day PBMC culture with coronavirus spike peptide pools or control peptides (ViraFEST assay). Cultured CD4+ T-cell DNA underwent Oncomine TCR Beta short-read sequencing. Via MiXCR, TCRdb re-called the PCR reads, giving one row per CDR3 protein. The sample has over 15,000 distinct CDR3 sequences; approximately 42% are singletons. These receptors' targets are unknown. Sequences were obtained from cultured CD4+ T cells from blood. Receptors were obtained from a human donor with COVID-19.

The chain uses TRBV6-1 and TRBJ2-7; 7 nucleotides align to TRBD2. V lost 6 bases to trimming and J lost 4 bases; unmatched junction nucleotides: 9. The CDR3 loop spans 14 amino acids. CDR1 and CDR2 (germline): MNHNS, SASEGT. CDR3 DNA sequence: TGTGCCAGCAGGGATGCGGGGGAACCGTACGAGCAGTACTTC. Amino acids: CASRDAGEPYEQYF.

V gene TRBV6-1 combines with J gene TRBJ2-1, with D perhaps assigned TRBD1 or TRBD2 (5 bases each). The CDR3 totals 15 residues. V lost 7 bases and J lost 0, with 13 bases in between. CDR1 is MNHNS, CDR2 SASEGT, per germline. The CDR3 here is CASKAEGSSYNEQFF. The CDR3 region has the DNA TGTGCCAGCAAGGCCGAGGGGAGCTCCTACAATGAGCAGTTCTTC.

The chain carries TRBV7-9 and TRBJ2-7, with 8 bases identical to TRBD1. Germline-derived CDR1 and CDR2 are SEHNR and FQNEAQ (reference sequence). The length of the CDR3 is 15 residues. The junction had 11 bases not matched to a gene; V was cut back by 5 bases and J by 5 bases. Written as DNA, the CDR3 is TGTGCCAGCAGCCCCCTCGGGCAGGGGGCTCACGAGCAGTACTTC. Its protein product is CASSPLGQGAHEQYF. Full variable domain (missing parts from reference TRBV7-9 and TRBJ2-7): DTGVSQNPRHKITKRGQNVTFRCDPISEHNRLYWYRQTLGQGPEFLTYFQNEAQLEKSRLLSDRFSAERPKGSFSTLEIQRTEQGDSAMYLCASSPLGQGAHEQYFGPGTRLTVT.

By frequency in the sample, this clonotype is large. This chain connects TRBV20-1 to TRBJ1-5; a weak D match, TRBD1 (5 bases). Per germline, CDR1 DFQATT and CDR2 SNEGSKA (reference sequence). Trimming took off 3 bases at V and 5 bases at J, with 11 bases between the two ends. The CDR3 totals 13 residues. The CDR3 loop reads CSASTIGDQPQHF. Written as DNA, the CDR3 is TGCAGTGCTAGTACGATAGGGGATCAGCCCCAGCATTTT.

The gene calls are TRBV30 and TRBJ2-1; D is possibly TRBD1 or TRBD2 (5 bases each). The germline V and J ends were trimmed by 5 bases and 3 bases, with 17 bases remaining between them. Per germline, CDR1 GTSNPN and CDR2 SVGIG (reference sequence). The CDR3 has 15 residues. In DNA, the CDR3 is TGTGCCTGGGGCCAAAGGCCGGGGCTCTACAATGAGCAGTTCTTC. Translation: CAWGQRPGLYNEQFF.

The genes are TRBV7-2 and TRBJ2-3, with D hard to call. The length of the CDR3 is 15 residues. Trimming removed 1 base at V and 2 bases at J, with 10 bases between. Germline CDR1 reads SGHTA; CDR2 reads FQGNSA. As DNA, the CDR3 is TGTGCCAGCAGCTTAGGACGGCAGGTCACAGATACGCAGTATTTT. Translating it yields CASSLGRQVTDTQYF.

The chain is built from TRBV27 and TRBJ1-2, with a weak D call TRBD1 (5 bases). The V end was cut by 3 bases, the J end by 4 bases, with 15 bases between. The length of the CDR3 is 15 residues. Germline V gives CDR1 MNHEY, CDR2 SMNVEV (reference sequence). This CDR3 is CASSFLGPGPYGYTF. The CDR3 region has the DNA TGTGCCAGCAGTTTTCTCGGGCCGGGGCCCTATGGCTACACCTTC.

This sequence joins TRBV2 and TRBJ2-1, with D maybe TRBD2 (6 bases). The CDR3 totals 12 residues. Per germline, CDR1 SNHLY and CDR2 FYNNEI. The germline V and J ends were trimmed by 8 bases and 5 bases, with 10 bases remaining between them. The CDR3 nucleotides read TGTGCCAGCCAACCGGGGGACAATGAGCAGTTCTTC. This codes for CASQPGDNEQFF.

This clonotype was observed a few times. This chain joins TRBV5-4 and TRBJ1-1, with TRBD1 as a possible D gene (5 bases). V gave up 4 bases and J gave up 0 bases, with 16 bases separating them. The CDR3 extends over 16 amino acids. The germline V gene has CDR1 SGHNT and CDR2 YYREEE (reference sequence). CDR3 loop: CASSAWDARLNTEAFF. In nucleotides, the CDR3 is TGTGCCAGCAGCGCCTGGGACGCCAGATTGAACACTGAAGCTTTCTTT.

This clonotype was observed a few times. V is TRBV19 and J is TRBJ1-3, with a tentative D call TRBD1 (6 bases). This CDR3 is 15 amino acids long. V dropped 6 bases and J dropped 0 bases, with 12 bases sitting between them. Germline CDR1 is LNHDA and CDR2 is SQIVND (reference sequence). DNA for the CDR3: TGTGCCAGTAGCGGACAGCTCTCCTCTGGAAACACCATATATTTT. Its protein is CASSGQLSSGNTIYF.

This rearrangement joins TRBV5-4 to TRBJ1-1; D is unresolved. The CDR3 is made up of 13 amino acids. V was pared by 3 bases and J by 5 bases, with 11 bases between. The germline gives CDR1 SGHNT, CDR2 YYREEE (reference sequence). CDR3 in DNA: TGTGCCAGCAGCTCCACTCCGGGGACTGAAGCTTTCTTT. As protein: CASSSTPGTEAFF.